The 27 T cell receptor beta chains below were found in one sample sequenced in a study of T cells after yellow fever vaccination. Using its own MiXCR run on the 5' RACE reads, TCRdb lists one record per CDR3 protein. The data show roughly 520,000 distinct CDR3 sequences, about a fifth seen once. Specimen: PBMCs, collected less than 25 days after the first yellow fever vaccination. All receptors come from a man between 18 and 35 years old who received the YFV17D yellow fever vaccine.

The rearrangement uses TRBV5-1 and TRBJ2-3; D is possibly TRBD2 (7 bases). Between the trimmed V and J ends, which lost 5 bases and 3 bases, there was a span of 16 bases. The germline gives CDR1 SGHRS, CDR2 YFSETQ. The CDR3 length is 15 residues. The CDR3 protein is CASSFGGGGTDTQYF. In nucleotides, the CDR3 is TGCGCCAGCAGTTTTGGAGGGGGGGGAACAGATACGCAGTATTTT.

CDR3 DNA: TGTGCCATCCGTGGGGGGGAGACAGGGGGTACAGATACGCAGTATTTT. Translated, it gives CAIRGGETGGTDTQYF. V usage is TRBV10-3 and J usage is TRBJ2-3; 9 bases line up with TRBD1. V gave up 8 bases and J gave up 3 bases; unmatched junction bases: 12. Germline V gene sequence: CDR1 ENHRY, CDR2 SYGVKD. The CDR3 spans 16 residues.

This clonotype appeared a few times. The chain employs TRBV7-8 and TRBJ2-6; D may be TRBD1 or TRBD2 (5 bases each). Germline V gives CDR1 SGHVS, CDR2 FQNEAQ. The CDR3 is 16 residues long. V lost 6 bases and J lost 0, with 12 bases in between. CDR3 nucleotides: TGTGCCAGCAGTTTGGGACGGCGCTCTGGGGCCAACGTCCTGACTTTC. Its protein is CASSLGRRSGANVLTF.

This chain links TRBV14 with TRBJ2-7; 9 positions agree with TRBD1. The CDR3 loop spans 15 amino acids. Germline V gene data show CDR1 as SGHDN and CDR2 as FVKESK. V lost 0 bases, J lost 5 bases, and 5 bases stayed unmatched. CDR3 nucleotides: TGTGCCAGCAGCCAAGAGGGGACAGGGCGGGACGAGCAGTACTTC. This translates into CASSQEGTGRDEQYF.

This clonotype was seen a handful of times. V usage is TRBV7-2 and J usage is TRBJ2-5; TRBD2 is a possible D gene (5 bases). The CDR3 totals 13 residues. Germline V CDR1 and CDR2: SGHTA, FQGNSA. V lost 8 bases, J lost 5 bases, and 15 bases lay in between. The CDR3 DNA sequence: TGTGCCAGCTGTCGGACTTTTTTGGAGACCCAGTACTTC. It specifies CASCRTFLETQYF.

CDR3 protein: CSAPLGETQYF. CDR3 bases: TGCAGTGCTCCCCTGGGGGAGACCCAGTACTTC. V gene TRBV20-1 combines with J gene TRBJ2-5; D ambiguous. With 5 bases removed from V and 5 bases from J, the gap between germline ends came to 9 bases. Germline values: CDR1 DFQATT, CDR2 SNEGSKA (reference sequence). The CDR3 has 11 residues.

The table lists this clonotype with a few counts. The V and J genes are TRBV12-3 or TRBV12-4 and TRBJ2-2; 10 nucleotides line up with TRBD1. With 6 bases clipped from V and 7 bases from J, the junction kept 5 bases outside the gene matches. This CDR3 is built from 14 residues. CDR3 loop: CASSRQGADGELFF. CDR3 nucleotide sequence: TGTGCCAGCAGCCGACAGGGGGCCGACGGGGAGCTGTTTTTT.

This clonotype has only a few counts. J is TRBJ1-6 and V is TRBV15, with D unresolved. Germline CDR1 and CDR2: LNHNV and YYDKDF (reference sequence). V was clipped by 0 bases and J by 9 bases, with 9 bases between them. The CDR3 extends over 14 amino acids. The CDR3 coding sequence is TGTGCCACCAGCAGAGAAAGGGAGTCTTCACCCCTCCACTTT. It encodes CATSRERESSPLHF.

This chain uses TRBV5-1 with TRBJ2-4; D may be TRBD2 (6 bases). Germline CDR1 and CDR2: SGHRS and YFSETQ. V gave up 4 bases and J gave up 8 bases, with 16 bases separating them. CDR3 length equals 14 residues. The CDR3 spells CASSASRGGDIQYF. The CDR3 bases are TGCGCCAGCAGCGCGTCCCGGGGAGGAGACATTCAGTACTTC.

The sample holds a few counts of this clonotype. In DNA, the CDR3 is TGCAGCGTTGCGGGACAGGGTTACGAGCAGTACTTC. It codes for CSVAGQGYEQYF. The chain combines TRBV29-1 with TRBJ2-7, with 9 positions matching TRBD1. Losses at the gene ends were 4 bases for V and 4 bases for J; bases not matched to a gene: 2. Germline CDR1 reads SQVTM; CDR2 reads ANQGSEA. The CDR3 is 12 residues long.

There are a few counts of this clonotype. This chain uses TRBV7-9 with TRBJ2-1; D is ambiguous. V was shortened by 7 bases and J by 8 bases, with 9 bases between the two germline ends. The CDR3 sequence is 11 residues long. In germline, CDR1 is SEHNR, CDR2 FQNEAQ (reference sequence). In DNA form, the CDR3 reads TGTGCCAGCACCCTTTTTGATGAGCAGTTCTTC. Protein sequence: CASTLFDEQFF.

This clonotype turned up a few times. The chain has TRBV7-8 and TRBJ1-2, with a weak D call TRBD1 (5 bases). The CDR3 sequence is 15 residues long. CDR1 is SGHVS and CDR2 is FQNEAQ in the germline V gene. The germline V and J ends were trimmed by 5 bases and 5 bases, with 18 bases remaining between them. DNA of the CDR3: TGTGCCAGCAGCCCTTTCTTACGACAGTCTTATGGCTACACCTTC. Translating gives CASSPFLRQSYGYTF.

This chain joins TRBV7-2 and TRBJ2-5; TRBD2 matches at 8 bases. Germline V gives CDR1 SGHTA, CDR2 FQGNSA. V shed 1 base and J 7 bases; nucleotides not matched to a gene: 11. The CDR3 is 16 residues long. This chain's CDR3 is CASSLDYGRGFGTQYF. DNA for the CDR3: TGTGCCAGCAGCTTAGATTACGGGAGGGGATTCGGGACCCAGTACTTC.

This clonotype was seen only a few times. V is TRBV4-3 and J is TRBJ2-2; 9 nucleotides match TRBD1. This CDR3 is built from 16 residues. With 1 base clipped from V and 6 bases from J, the junction kept 6 bases outside the gene matches. Per germline, CDR1 LGHNA and CDR2 YSLEER. CDR3 in DNA: TGCGCCAGCAGCCAAGCCCCGGGACAGGGTTCCGGGGAGCTGTTTTTT. It translates to CASSQAPGQGSGELFF.

The V gene is TRBV15, the J gene TRBJ2-7, with D unclear. CDR3 length: 14 amino acids. CDR1 is LNHNV, CDR2 YYDKDF, per germline (reference sequence). V was shortened by 0 bases and J by 2 bases, with 8 bases between the two germline ends. The chain's CDR3 is CATSRDPGPYEQYF. CDR3 coding DNA: TGTGCCACCAGCAGAGATCCCGGCCCCTACGAGCAGTACTTC. The variable domain in full, with the rest retrieved from reference TRBV15 and TRBJ2-7, is DAMVIQNPRYQVTQFGKPVTLSCSQTLNHNVMYWYQQKSSQAPKLLFHYYDKDFNNEADTPDNFQSRRPNTSFCFLDIRSPGLGDTAMYLCATSRDPGPYEQYFGPGTRLTVT.

The gene calls are TRBV30 and TRBJ2-1; D remains ambiguous. CDR3 size: 13 residues. Trimming stripped 1 base from V and 6 bases from J, with 10 bases between. Per germline, CDR1 GTSNPN and CDR2 SVGIG (reference sequence). CDR3 coding DNA: TGTGCCTGGAGTGAAGTAGTGACCAATGAGCAGTTCTTC. Amino acid sequence: CAWSEVVTNEQFF.

This clonotype was seen only a few times. V gene TRBV6-5 combines with J gene TRBJ1-2, with TRBD1 matching over 9 bases. Per the germline V gene, CDR1 is MNHEY and CDR2 is SVGAGI. V was clipped by 2 bases and J by 6 bases; unmatched bases: 4. CDR3 length: 14 amino acids. In DNA form, the CDR3 reads TGTGCCAGCAGTTACCGACAGGGGGGCCATGGCTACACCTTC. Translated, it gives CASSYRQGGHGYTF.

This clonotype was detected many times. The gene calls are TRBV5-1 and TRBJ2-3; D is possibly TRBD1 (5 bases). Trimming took off 2 bases at V and 1 base at J, with 14 bases between the two ends. The CDR3 consists of 16 residues. The V gene's germline CDR1 is SGHRS and CDR2 YFSETQ. The CDR3 DNA reads TGCGCCAGCAGCTTAGGTGCAGAAGGGGGCACAGATACGCAGTATTTT. Protein product: CASSLGAEGGTDTQYF.

V gene TRBV7-2 combines with J gene TRBJ2-1, with D possibly being TRBD2 (6 bases). This CDR3 has 12 residues. Germline assignment: CDR1 SGHTA and CDR2 FQGNSA. V lost 7 bases, J lost 10 bases, and 14 bases lay in between. The DNA for the CDR3 is TGTGCCAGCACCACTTCGGGGGTCGAGCAGTTCTTC. This codes for CASTTSGVEQFF.

This chain connects TRBV20-1 to TRBJ2-3; D remains unclear. Trimming cost V 4 bases and J 0 bases, with 2 bases left between them. The V gene's germline CDR1 is DFQATT and CDR2 SNEGSKA (reference sequence). This CDR3 spans 11 amino acids. The CDR3 DNA is TGCAGTGCTAAGAGCACAGATACGCAGTATTTT. It specifies CSAKSTDTQYF.

In its sample, this clonotype was seen many times. This chain joins TRBV19 and TRBJ2-1; 7 bases line up with TRBD1. Germline lookup yields CDR1 LNHDA and CDR2 SQIVND (reference sequence). The CDR3 sequence is 15 residues long. J gave up 6 bases and V 3 bases, and 8 bases lay outside the gene matches. CDR3 nucleotides: TGTGCCAGTAGTATCGCCGGACAGGACCCCAATGAGCAGTTCTTC. Translating it yields CASSIAGQDPNEQFF.

The chain links TRBV7-7 to TRBJ2-7, with D possibly being TRBD2 (5 bases). CDR3 size: 17 residues. Germline CDR1 is SSHAT and CDR2 is FNYEAQ (reference sequence). The CDR3 protein is CASSLAPPPGVQNEQYV. CDR3 in DNA: TGTGCTAGCAGCTTAGCTCCCCCCCCCGGGGTCCAAAACGAGCAGTACGTC.

Only a few counts were recorded for this clonotype. The chain recombines TRBV18 with TRBJ2-3, with 8 positions matching TRBD1. Trimming at V came to 3 bases and at J to 6 bases, leaving 8 bases not matched to a gene. CDR3 size: 15 residues. CDR1 is KGHSH, CDR2 LQKENI, per germline. CDR3 sequence reads: CASSPPGQGSDTQYF. CDR3 sequence (DNA): TGTGCCAGCTCACCGCCTGGACAGGGATCGGATACGCAGTATTTT. Full variable domain (remainder filled in from reference TRBV18 and TRBJ2-3): NAGVMQNPRHLVRRRGQEARLRCSPMKGHSHVYWYRQLPEEGLKFMVYLQKENIIDESGMPKERFSAEFPKEGPSILRIQQVVRGDSAAYFCASSPPGQGSDTQYFGPGTRLTVL.

This clonotype showed up just a few times. The V call is TRBV6-2 or TRBV6-3, the J call TRBJ2-5, with a possible D match to TRBD2 (7 bases). The CDR3 contains 14 residues. V gave up 10 bases and J gave up 3 bases, with 18 bases separating them. In germline, CDR1 is MNHEY, CDR2 SVGEGT. CDR3 DNA sequence: TGTGCCACCCGGCGTGGGGGGGCAGAAGAGACCCAGTACTTC. It specifies CATRRGGAEETQYF.

This clonotype has a handful of counts. V usage is TRBV7-9 and J usage is TRBJ1-6; the D gene is possibly TRBD1 (5 bases). Trimming cost V 4 bases and J 4 bases, with 8 bases left between them. This CDR3 spans 14 amino acids. Germline V gene sequence: CDR1 SEHNR, CDR2 FQNEAQ (reference sequence). In DNA form, the CDR3 reads TGTGCCAGCAGCTCCAGGGTTTATAATTCACCCCTCCACTTT. Its protein product is CASSSRVYNSPLHF.

The genes are TRBV7-2 and TRBJ2-5, with D possibly called TRBD1 or TRBD2 (5 bases each). Trimming took 6 bases from V and 3 from J, leaving 14 bases between them. CDR1 is SGHTA, CDR2 FQGNSA, per germline. This CDR3 comprises 14 residues. The CDR3 DNA follows: TGTGCCAGCAGTACTCTCGGGGCCAAAGAGACCCAGTACTTC. Its protein is CASSTLGAKETQYF.

The chain's CDR3 is CASSIPTSGARGETQYF. The CDR3 DNA reads TGTGCCAGTAGTATACCGACTAGTGGGGCTCGGGGGGAGACCCAGTACTTC. The genes are TRBV19 and TRBJ2-5, with D maybe TRBD2 (6 bases). Germline CDR1 LNHDA, CDR2 SQIVND (reference sequence). V was pared by 2 bases and J by 5 bases, with 21 bases between. This CDR3 region has 17 residues. The full variable domain, in which reference TRBV19 and TRBJ2-5 provide the parts outside the CDR3, is DGGITQSPKYLFRKEGQNVTLSCEQNLNHDAMYWYRQDPGQGLRLIYYSQIVNDFQKGDIAEGYSVSREKKESFPLTVTSAQKNPTAFYLCASSIPTSGARGETQYFGPGTRLLVL.